Listed here are 29 T cell receptor beta chains from one sample, sequenced in a study of blood T cell repertoires in COVID-19. Assay: immunoSEQ multiplex PCR; the TCRdb copy retains only in-frame clones and omits some. Here the sample spans fewer than 60,000 clones, approximately 88% being singletons. Sequenced sample: peripheral blood. The receptors derive from a human donor with active COVID-19. The donor label of this sample is uncertain.

The rearrangement joins TRBV27 to TRBJ1-1; TRBD1 agrees at 7 bases. The V segment lost 5 bases and the J segment 1 base; nucleotides outside the gene matches: 7. Germline V CDR1 and CDR2: MNHEY, SMNVEV (reference sequence). The CDR3 consists of 15 residues. Here the CDR3 reads CASSLRGGTNTEAFF. CDR3 sequence (DNA): TGTGCCAGCAGTCTCAGAGGGGGCACGAACACTGAAGCTTTCTTT.

The V and J genes are TRBV5-6 and TRBJ2-1, with 7 bases lining up with TRBD1. The CDR3 runs to 16 residues. Germline CDR1 reads SGHDT; CDR2 reads YYEEEE. Trimming took 1 base from V and 3 from J; bases not matched to a gene: 7. This chain's CDR3 is CASSLTGANIYNEQFF. The CDR3 DNA follows: TGTGCCAGCAGCTTGACAGGGGCGAACATCTACAATGAGCAGTTCTTC.

The CDR3 spells CASSPRDRAQNIQYF. The CDR3 nucleotides are TGTGCCAGCTCACCAAGGGACAGGGCCCAAAACATTCAGTACTTC. V usage is TRBV18 and J usage is TRBJ2-4, with TRBD1 identical over 9 bases. Germline V gives CDR1 KGHSH, CDR2 LQKENI. The CDR3 consists of 15 residues. J gave up 5 bases and V 2 bases, and 4 bases lay outside the gene matches.

V is TRBV27 and J is TRBJ1-1; D gene ambiguous. This CDR3 has 13 amino acids. Germline lookup yields CDR1 MNHEY and CDR2 SMNVEV (reference sequence). V dropped 3 bases and J dropped 6 bases, with 11 bases sitting between them. CDR3 sequence (DNA): TGTGCCAGCAGTTTTATGCCGGGAGCTGAAGCTTTCTTT. This sequence encodes CASSFMPGAEAFF.

The rearrangement joins TRBV11-3 to TRBJ1-2, with TRBD1 matching 10 bases. Germline lookup yields CDR1 SGHNT and CDR2 YENEEA. The CDR3 consists of 17 residues. The trim removed 4 bases at V and 4 bases at J, leaving 12 bases unmatched. In nucleotides, the CDR3 is TGTGCCAGCAGCTCCCCCGGGTCGGACAGGGGGGCCTATGGCTACACCTTC. Its translation: CASSSPGSDRGAYGYTF. Drawing the rest from reference TRBV11-3 and TRBJ1-2, the complete variable domain is EAGVVQSPRYKIIEKKQPVAFWCNPISGHNTLYWYLQNLGQGPELLIRYENEEAVDDSQLPKDRFSAERLKGVDSTLKIQPAELGDSAVYLCASSSPGSDRGAYGYTFGSGTRLTVV.

The chain joins TRBV5-5 to TRBJ1-4; TRBD1 matches 8 bases. This CDR3 spans 14 amino acids. Germline V gives CDR1 SGHKS, CDR2 YYEKEE (reference sequence). V shed 2 bases, J shed 7 bases, and the junction held 4 bases outside the gene matches. CDR3 sequence (DNA): TGTGCCAGCAGCTTAACGACAGGGGTTGAAAAACTGTTTTTT. Residues: CASSLTTGVEKLFF. The full variable domain, its missing parts supplied by reference TRBV5-5 and TRBJ1-4, is DAGVTQSPTHLIKTRGQQVTLRCSPISGHKSVSWYQQVLGQGPQFIFQYYEKEERGRGNFPDRFSARQFPNYSSELNVNALLLGDSALYLCASSLTTGVEKLFFGSGTQLSVL.

This clone was observed once. The gene calls are TRBV3-1 (or the pseudogene TRBV3-2) and TRBJ1-1, with D unclear. The germline V gene encodes CDR1 LGHDT and CDR2 YNNKEL (reference sequence). The CDR3 extends over 15 amino acids. Trimming stripped 1 base from V and 5 bases from J, with 14 bases between. This CDR3 reads CASSQAAGKGTEAFF. The CDR3 coding sequence is TGTGCCAGCAGCCAAGCCGCGGGGAAAGGAACTGAAGCTTTCTTT.

This chain uses TRBV18 with TRBJ1-4, with unresolved D. The CDR3 has 14 residues. Per germline, CDR1 KGHSH and CDR2 LQKENI. V gave up 3 bases and J gave up 3 bases, with 8 bases separating them. CDR3 loop: CASSPGRSNEKLFF. CDR3 bases: TGTGCCAGCTCACCGGGGAGGTCTAATGAAAAACTGTTTTTT.

V and J are TRBV28 and TRBJ1-2; D gene uncertain. The length of the CDR3 is 12 residues. Germline-derived CDR1 and CDR2 are MDHEN and SYDVKM. V gave up 3 bases and J gave up 3 bases, with 5 bases separating them. Written as DNA, the CDR3 is TGTGCCAGCAGTTTTAGTGACTATGGCTACACCTTC. Translating it yields CASSFSDYGYTF.

V gene TRBV18 combines with J gene TRBJ2-5; D uncertain. The germline V gene encodes CDR1 KGHSH and CDR2 LQKENI. The CDR3 extends over 13 amino acids. V lost 3 bases, J lost 3 bases, and 8 bases lay in between. CDR3 bases: TGTGCCAGCTCACCCCTACCAAAAGAGACCCAGTACTTC. Translated, it gives CASSPLPKETQYF.

This clone was counted a single time. CDR3 region: CASSALASYNEQFF. DNA for the CDR3: TGTGCCAGCAGCGCCCTAGCGTCCTACAATGAGCAGTTCTTC. The chain joins TRBV9 to TRBJ2-1, with a tentative D call TRBD2 (6 bases). Looked up from germline, CDR1 is SGDLS and CDR2 is YYNGEE. The CDR3 is made up of 14 amino acids. The ends were cut back, 3 bases at V and 1 base at J, with 8 bases in the middle.

This chain links TRBV5-1 with TRBJ1-1, with D uncertain. This CDR3 region has 14 residues. The V end was cut by 2 bases, the J end by 0 bases, with 8 bases between. The germline V gene encodes CDR1 SGHRS and CDR2 YFSETQ. The CDR3 nucleotides read TGCGCCAGCAGCTTCGGGAACATGAACACTGAAGCTTTCTTT. As protein: CASSFGNMNTEAFF.

The J gene is TRBJ2-3, the V gene TRBV7-2, with TRBD2 identical over 8 bases. Germline CDR1 and CDR2: SGHTA and FQGNSA. The CDR3 covers 17 residues. The ends lost 7 bases at V and 4 bases at J; junction bases unmatched: 16. The CDR3: CASTDTMGLGFPDTQYF. In nucleotides, the CDR3 is TGTGCCAGCACGGACACGATGGGACTAGGGTTCCCAGATACGCAGTATTTT.

This chain connects TRBV7-2 to TRBJ1-2; unclear D gene. Germline V gene data show CDR1 as SGHTA and CDR2 as FQGNSA. Trimming pared 2 bases from V and 4 bases from J, leaving 5 bases between. CDR3 length: 12 amino acids. The DNA of the CDR3 is TGTGCCAGCAGCTTACGGAGCTATGGCTACACCTTC. This translates into CASSLRSYGYTF.

This chain links TRBV11-3 with TRBJ2-5; D is unresolved. The CDR3 length is 13 residues. Germline V gives CDR1 SGHNT, CDR2 YENEEA. V dropped 5 bases and J dropped 2 bases, with 9 bases sitting between them. The CDR3 reads CASSLVIQETQYF. The CDR3 nucleotides are TGTGCCAGCAGCCTAGTAATTCAAGAGACCCAGTACTTC.

This clone was observed once. The genes are TRBV28 and TRBJ1-6; 7 positions agree with TRBD1. The CDR3 has 17 amino acids. Germline assignment: CDR1 MDHEN and CDR2 SYDVKM. V dropped 7 bases and J dropped 2; count of bases not matched to a gene: 11. The CDR3 is CASKLPPGGAYNSPLHF. For the CDR3, the DNA is TGTGCCAGCAAGTTACCCCCAGGGGGTGCCTATAATTCACCCCTCCACTTT.

The chain joins TRBV7-2 to TRBJ2-7; D is unresolved. CDR3 length: 13 residues. The germline V gene has CDR1 SGHTA and CDR2 FQGNSA. Trimming stripped 3 bases from V and 2 bases from J, with 8 bases between. The CDR3 spells CASSLAVTYEQYF. CDR3 coding DNA: TGTGCCAGCAGCTTGGCAGTTACCTACGAGCAGTACTTC.

J is TRBJ2-7 and V is TRBV10-3, with 10 bases lining up with TRBD2. Germline CDR1 is ENHRY and CDR2 is SYGVKD. The junction had 9 bases not matched to a gene; V was cut back by 4 bases and J by 6 bases. The CDR3 totals 15 residues. Here the CDR3 reads CAISGASGRKSEQYF. For the CDR3, the DNA is TGTGCCATCAGTGGGGCTAGCGGGAGAAAAAGCGAGCAGTACTTC.

The rearrangement uses TRBV6-5 and TRBJ2-1; D is possibly TRBD1 (5 bases). The CDR3 spans 15 residues. V lost 5 bases and J 5 bases, leaving 16 bases between the germline ends. The germline CDR1 and CDR2 sequences are MNHEY and SVGAGI. In DNA form, the CDR3 reads TGTGCCAGCAGTATAGGGGCCTCGCGAAACAATGAGCAGTTCTTC. This gives the protein CASSIGASRNNEQFF.

CDR3 in amino acids: CAIRTGSSYEQYF. CDR3 bases: TGTGCCATCAGGACAGGCAGCTCCTACGAGCAGTACTTC. The chain carries TRBV10-3 and TRBJ2-7, with a weak D call TRBD1 (6 bases). Trimming took 6 bases from V and 0 from J, leaving 9 bases between them. The CDR3 is 13 amino acids. Germline lookup yields CDR1 ENHRY and CDR2 SYGVKD.

V and J are TRBV19 and TRBJ2-3; TRBD2 is a possible D gene (6 bases). This CDR3 region has 14 residues. Trimming removed 6 bases from V and 6 bases from J, with 16 bases in between. Germline V gene sequence: CDR1 LNHDA, CDR2 SQIVND (reference sequence). In nucleotides, the CDR3 is TGTGCCAGTAGCCCGGGACTTCTCTCGGATACGCAGTATTTT. As protein: CASSPGLLSDTQYF.

The chain uses TRBV7-2 and TRBJ1-5; unclear D gene. Deletions cut 4 bases from V and 4 bases from J, with 11 bases between. Germline CDR1 SGHTA, CDR2 FQGNSA. The CDR3 sequence is 14 residues long. The CDR3 loop reads CASSSWPGNQPQHF. The CDR3 DNA reads as TGTGCCAGCAGCTCCTGGCCGGGGAATCAGCCCCAGCATTTT. Variable domain in full (rest from reference TRBV7-2 and TRBJ1-5): GAGVSQSPSNKVTEKGKDVELRCDPISGHTALYWYRQSLGQGLEFLIYFQGNSAPDKSGLPSDRFSAERTGGSVSTLTIQRTQQEDSAVYLCASSSWPGNQPQHFGDGTRLSIL.

The chain recombines TRBV7-3 with TRBJ2-2; D may be TRBD1 (5 bases). The CDR3 is 16 amino acids. V shed 2 bases and J shed 0 bases, with 10 bases lying between them. Germline CDR1 is SGHTA and CDR2 is FQGTGA. The CDR3 loop reads CASSLEQAANTGELFF. CDR3 nucleotide sequence: TGTGCCAGCAGCTTAGAACAGGCAGCGAACACCGGGGAGCTGTTTTTT. Filled out from reference TRBV7-3 and TRBJ2-2, the complete variable domain reads GAGVSQTPSNKVTEKGKYVELRCDPISGHTALYWYRQSLGQGPEFLIYFQGTGAADDSGLPNDRFFAVRPEGSVSTLKIQRTERGDSAVYLCASSLEQAANTGELFFGEGSRLTVL.

This chain uses TRBV7-3 with TRBJ1-2, with D maybe TRBD1 (6 bases). Trimming removed 0 bases from V and 6 bases from J, with 11 bases in between. Looked up from germline, CDR1 is SGHTA and CDR2 is FQGTGA. This CDR3 has 14 residues. The CDR3 sequence is CASSLTSAGDGYTF. Written as DNA, the CDR3 is TGTGCCAGCAGCTTAACGTCAGCAGGGGATGGCTACACCTTC.

This chain joins TRBV5-1 and TRBJ1-1; no reliable D call. Trimming shortened V by 0 bases and J by 1 base, and 4 bases separated the two germline ends. There are 13 residues in the CDR3. Germline V gene lookup returns CDR1 SGHRS and CDR2 YFSETQ. The CDR3 spells CASSLAQNTEAFF. CDR3 DNA sequence: TGCGCCAGCAGCTTGGCCCAGAACACTGAAGCTTTCTTT.

This clone has a single count. The genes are TRBV29-1 and TRBJ2-1; 7 positions agree with TRBD1. V lost 7 bases and J lost 5; bases outside the gene matches: 11. The CDR3 runs 14 residues. Germline lookup yields CDR1 SQVTM and CDR2 ANQGSEA. CDR3 nucleotides: TGCAGCGCCGAAGGCCAGGGGGTAGACAATGAGCAGTTCTTC. Translating gives CSAEGQGVDNEQFF.

J is TRBJ1-1 and V is TRBV10-3, with TRBD1 matching 8 bases. With V trimmed by 11 bases and J by 3 bases, 5 bases remained unmatched. Germline CDR1 is ENHRY and CDR2 is SYGVKD. This CDR3 is 12 amino acids long. This CDR3 is CAGKDRDTEAFF. The CDR3 nucleotides read TGTGCCGGCAAGGACAGGGACACTGAAGCTTTCTTT.

The rearrangement links TRBV19 to TRBJ1-2, with 7 bases aligning to TRBD1. Germline CDR1 is LNHDA and CDR2 is SQIVND (reference sequence). This CDR3 has 18 amino acids. After removal of 10 bases from V and 4 bases from J, the junction contained 24 bases not matched to a gene. The chain's CDR3 is CANKPRPLQDRRVYGYTF. For the CDR3, the DNA is TGTGCCAATAAACCACGACCCCTCCAGGACAGGAGGGTCTATGGCTACACCTTC. Using reference TRBV19 and TRBJ1-2 for the parts outside the CDR3, the full variable domain is DGGITQSPKYLFRKEGQNVTLSCEQNLNHDAMYWYRQDPGQGLRLIYYSQIVNDFQKGDIAEGYSVSREKKESFPLTVTSAQKNPTAFYLCANKPRPLQDRRVYGYTFGSGTRLTVV.

CDR3 amino acids: CASSRESGGNEQFF. The CDR3 nucleotides are TGTGCCAGCAGCAGGGAATCGGGGGGCAATGAGCAGTTCTTC. The rearrangement uses TRBV2 and TRBJ2-1; the match to TRBD2 covers 7 bases. V shed 6 bases and J 6 bases; nucleotides not matched to a gene: 8. Germline assignment: CDR1 SNHLY and CDR2 FYNNEI. The CDR3 is 14 residues long.